The 8 T cell receptor beta chains below were found in one sample sequenced in a study of CD8+ T cells in alopecia areata. Pooled cells of cutaneous lymph node origin were sorted on CD4, CD8alpha, NKG2D, NKG2ACE and other markers. RNA extraction was followed by reverse transcription into cDNA, which acted as the sequencing template. Measured with immunoSEQ multiplex PCR; TCRdb has only the in-frame clones, and not every one. This repertoire holds about 6,000 clones, and none appear only once. The sequenced material came from CD8+ T cells sorted from a lymph node. The source is a C3H/HeJ mouse with alopecia areata. The mice in this strain carry MHC haplotype H2-k.

A few counts support this clone. Genes and germline are mouse. The CDR3 extends 4 residues past the end of the read, so its final part is completed from the germline J gene. This chain links TRBV19 with TRBJ2-3; 8 positions match TRBD2. V shed 6 bases, J shed 0 bases, and the junction held 3 bases outside the gene matches. The CDR3 consists of 14 residues. The germline V gene encodes CDR1 FNHDT and CDR2 SITEND (reference sequence). The CDR3 bases that were read are TGTGCCAGCATAACTGGGGGTAGTGCAGAA. This sequence encodes CASITGGSAE. The whole CDR3 sequence reads CASITGGSAETLYF.

This clone is judged medium-sized. Gene names follow the mouse nomenclature. The observed sequence ends 4 residues before the CDR3 terminus, with the missing tail filled in from the germline J gene. This rearrangement joins TRBV13-3 to TRBJ1-2, with 9 bases fitting TRBD1. CDR1 and CDR2 from the germline V gene are NNHDY and SYVADS. The CDR3 runs to 17 residues. With V trimmed by 0 bases and J by 0 bases, 6 bases remained unmatched. Incomplete CDR3 DNA: TGTGCCAGCAGTGATGCCCCGGGACAGGGAGCAAACTCC. This codes for CASSDAPGQGANS. The full CDR3 protein reads CASSDAPGQGANSDYTF.

This clone was detected many times. Mouse gene names and germline throughout. The sequenced fragment ends 4 residues before the CDR3 boundary, so the rest is inferred from the germline J gene. V is TRBV13-3 and J is TRBJ1-2; a weak D match, TRBD1 (6 bases). This CDR3 spans 12 amino acids. Germline CDR1 is NNHDY and CDR2 is SYVADS. V lost 3 bases and J 3 bases, leaving 6 bases between the germline ends. Partial CDR3 DNA: TGTGCCAGCAGTGGGACAGACTCC. Its protein is CASSGTDS. The full-length CDR3 reads as CASSGTDSDYTF.

This clone was detected ten times or more. Gene names and germline refer to mouse. Read data end 4 residues before the CDR3 end; the end is taken from the germline J gene. The chain links TRBV13-2 to TRBJ2-7; TRBD2 matches 11 bases. CDR1 NNHNN and CDR2 SYGAGS come from the germline V gene (reference sequence). The CDR3 runs 14 residues. The CDR3 sequence is CASGDRTGGYEQYF. CDR3 bases read: TGTGCCAGCGGTGATCGGACTGGGGGGTAT.

This clone was detected many times. Any gene name here is a mouse gene name. The CDR3 end lies 4 residues beyond the end of the read and is filled in from the germline J gene. This rearrangement joins TRBV31 to TRBJ2-3, with 14 nucleotides matching TRBD2. The junction had 3 bases not matched to a gene; V was cut back by 1 base and J by 3 bases. The CDR3 has 16 amino acids. Germline lookup yields CDR1 GKSSPN and CDR2 SITVG. CDR3 DNA, as far as it was read: TGTGCCTGGAGTCGGGGGGACTGGGGGGGCGCAGAA. This sequence encodes CAWSRGDWGGAE. The CDR3 in its entirety is CAWSRGDWGGAETLYF.

This clone was seen at least ten times. Mouse gene names apply. The read gets to within 4 residues of the CDR3 end, and the germline J gene fills in the rest. The chain links TRBV5 to TRBJ2-3; the match to TRBD1 covers 10 bases. The germline V gene encodes CDR1 LGHNA and CDR2 YNLKQL (reference sequence). The CDR3 extends over 16 amino acids. V dropped 5 bases and J dropped 4; count of bases not matched to a gene: 9. CDR3 bases read: TGTGCCAGCAGCGATCGACAGGGGGCCGGGACAGAA. This encodes CASSDRQGAGTE. The whole CDR3 protein is CASSDRQGAGTETLYF.

This clone was observed many times. The gene names here belong to mouse. From the germline J gene comes the end of the CDR3, since the read stops 4 residues before it. The V and J genes are TRBV1 and TRBJ2-5; D gene uncertain. In germline, CDR1 is NSQYPW, CDR2 LRSPGD (reference sequence). This CDR3 comprises 14 residues. The CDR3: CTCSADRGWDTQYF. The part of the CDR3 DNA that was read is TGCACCTGCAGTGCAGATAGAGGGTGGGAC.

Ten or more counts support this clone. Gene names are the mouse ones. The read stops 4 residues short of the end of the CDR3; the missing end is completed from the germline J gene. The chain has TRBV13-2 and TRBJ2-4; D possibly corresponds to TRBD2 (6 bases). CDR3 length: 14 amino acids. The V and J ends lost 2 bases and 0 bases respectively, with 7 bases between them. CDR1 and CDR2 from the germline V gene are NNHNN and SYGAGS (reference sequence). The DNA read from the CDR3 is TGTGCCAGCGGTGACGGGACTAGTCAAAAC. This codes for CASGDGTSQN. The entire CDR3 is CASGDGTSQNTLYF.